What follows is one T cell receptor beta chain and its context. The V gene's germline CDR1 is MNHEY and CDR2 SVGAGI. The trim removed 0 bases at V and 8 bases at J, leaving 12 bases unmatched. There are 16 residues in the CDR3. These data originate in a study of blood T cell repertoires in COVID-19. Whole-study context: Samples came from the United States, Italy and Spain, spanning acute and convalescent COVID-19. PBMCs, B-cell-depleted T cells, or T cells provided the cDNA or gDNA that made up the material.

Original handling: Reference gene primer amplification gave estimated nucleated cell counts. The table came from immunoSEQ multiplex PCR; TCRdb's copy has only in-frame clones and leaves some out. V and J calls and clone size are those listed in that table; D and trimming were worked out from the DNA. The sample lists about 64,000 clones, approximately 84% seen once, with under 4% in the top ten. This TCR derives from a man in his fifties with active COVID-19. Material for sequencing was peripheral blood. This chain links TRBV6-5 with TRBJ1-2; 7 positions agree with TRBD1. CDR3 DNA sequence: TGTGCCAGCAGTTACTCGACAGGGCGGGACGGGGGAGGCTACACCTTC. Translated: CASSYSTGRDGGGYTF.